A few counts support the clone carrying this T cell receptor beta chain. Antigen unknown. The CDR3 runs to 13 residues. Germline CDR1 and CDR2: SGHAT and FQNNGV. The ends were cut back, 1 base at V and 3 bases at J, with 6 bases in the middle. This entry comes from a study of CD8+ T cells in alopecia areata. Across the study: The drug, tofacitinib, lasted 6 to 18 months, followed by 6 months off drug.

RNA was extracted and reverse transcribed into cDNA as the sequencing template. TCRdb keeps only in-frame clones here, not all; method: immunoSEQ multiplex PCR. Among approximately 89,000 clones, around 44% were seen once, and the ten largest hold around 0.8%. Broader study findings: Scalp lesions, especially in alopecia totalis/universalis, had higher clonality than normal scalp.

This clonotype was obtained from a human donor with alopecia areata. V is TRBV11-2 and J is TRBJ2-5; unclear D gene. Sequenced: CD4+ T cells sorted from blood. Written as DNA, the CDR3 is TGTGCCAGCAGCTTAGTTCTGGAAGAGACCCAGTACTTC. Its protein is CASSLVLEETQYF.